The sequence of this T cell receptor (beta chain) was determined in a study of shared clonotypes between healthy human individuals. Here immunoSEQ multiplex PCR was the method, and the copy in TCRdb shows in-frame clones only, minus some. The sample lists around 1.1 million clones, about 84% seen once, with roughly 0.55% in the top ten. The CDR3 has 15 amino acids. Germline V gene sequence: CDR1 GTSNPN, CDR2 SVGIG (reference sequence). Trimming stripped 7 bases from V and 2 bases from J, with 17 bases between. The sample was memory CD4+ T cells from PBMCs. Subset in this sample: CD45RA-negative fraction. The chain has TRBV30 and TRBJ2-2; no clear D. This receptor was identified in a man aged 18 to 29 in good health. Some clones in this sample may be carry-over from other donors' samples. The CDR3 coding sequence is TGTGCCTCCCCCTTCAGGCCAGTTAACACCGGGGAGCTGTTTTTT. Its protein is CASPFRPVNTGELFF.